This T cell receptor beta chain is drawn from a study of blood T cell repertoires in COVID-19. Turning to the study itself: Sites across the United States, Italy and Spain contributed samples from acute and convalescent COVID-19.

CDR3 size: 15 residues. Per germline, CDR1 MNHEY and CDR2 SMNVEV (reference sequence). Trimming took 6 bases from V and 0 from J; bases not matched to a gene: 6. Participants were aged roughly 18 to 90 years from around 26 US areas. The protocol was immunoSEQ multiplex PCR, while the TCRdb copy is restricted to in-frame clones and leaves out a portion. The sample consists of over 200,000 clones, 80% to 90% of them appearing once. Source material: PBMCs or T cells enriched from blood (not recorded which). The TCR originated in a woman under 40 who had been exposed to COVID-19. The V call is TRBV27, the J call TRBJ2-3, with 7 nucleotides matching TRBD1. CDR3: CASSRQGRSTDTQYF. CDR3 coding DNA: TGTGCCAGCAGCCGACAGGGTCGGAGCACAGATACGCAGTATTTT.